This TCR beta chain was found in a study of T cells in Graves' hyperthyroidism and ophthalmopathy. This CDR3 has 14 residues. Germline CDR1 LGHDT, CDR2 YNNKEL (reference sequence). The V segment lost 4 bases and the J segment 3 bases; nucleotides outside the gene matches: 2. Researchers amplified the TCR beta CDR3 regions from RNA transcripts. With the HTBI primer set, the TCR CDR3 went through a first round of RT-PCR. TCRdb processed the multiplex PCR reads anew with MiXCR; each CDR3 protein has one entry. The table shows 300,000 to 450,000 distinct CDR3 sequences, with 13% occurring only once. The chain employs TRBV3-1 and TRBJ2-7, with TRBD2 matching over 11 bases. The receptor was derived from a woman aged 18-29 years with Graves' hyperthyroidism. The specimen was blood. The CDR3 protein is CASSLAGGLYEQYF. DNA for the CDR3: TGTGCCAGCAGCCTAGCGGGGGGGCTCTACGAGCAGTACTTC.